A selection of T cell receptor beta chains follows, all from one sample in a study of T cells in Graves' hyperthyroidism and ophthalmopathy. TCRdb independently ran MiXCR on the multiplex PCR reads; one entry per CDR3 protein. The table shows 300,000 to 500,000 distinct CDR3 sequences, with over 11% occurring only once. What was sequenced was blood. The receptors were gathered from a man aged 50 to 60 with Graves' ophthalmopathy. CDR3s include the opening cysteine and the closing phenylalanine or tryptophan. The D gene is left open where the match is weak. Part of the rows lack a size; the others show once, few, many or a class for expanded clones.

many	TRBD1	TRBJ1-1	TRBV19	TGTGCCAGTAGGGAACTCACAGGGGCGAGGTACACTGAAGCTTTCTTT	CASRELTGARYTEAFF
-	TRBD2	TRBJ2-2	TRBV10-3	TGTGCCATCAGTGAGTTAGGAGCGGGAGAAGTCACCGGGGAGCTGTTTTTT	CAISELGAGEVTGELFF
many	-	TRBJ1-4	TRBV5-1	TGCGCCAGCAGCCTTCCAACTAATGAAAAACTGTTTTTT	CASSLPTNEKLFF
-	TRBD1	TRBJ2-7	TRBV29-1	TGCAGCGGGGACAGGGTCTTACTCTACGAGCAGTACTTC	CSGDRVLLYEQYF
many	-	TRBJ2-6	TRBV29-1	TGCAGCGTTGTGGCGGGGACTGGGGCCAACGTCCTGACTTTC	CSVVAGTGANVLTF
-	TRBD2	TRBJ2-7	TRBV9	TGTGCCAGCAGCGTCGGACTAGCGGTTTACGAGCAGTACTTC	CASSVGLAVYEQYF
few	-	TRBJ1-1	TRBV7-8	TGTGCCAGCAGCGGGACCACTGGGAAGGGCGCTGAAGCTTTCTTT	CASSGTTGKGAEAFF
many	TRBD2	TRBJ2-5	TRBV20-1	TGCAGTGCTGCACCCTGGGGGGGTGCTTCAGCCCAGTACTTC	CSAAPWGGASAQYF
-	-	TRBJ2-5	TRBV28	TGTGCCAGCAGCACACAGGGTCAAGAGACCCAGTACTTC	CASSTQGQETQYF
many	-	TRBJ1-4	TRBV12-3/TRBV12-4	TGTGCCAGCAGTCAAGACCCAGCAAAAAATGAAAAACTGTTTTTT	CASSQDPAKNEKLFF
many	-	TRBJ1-1	TRBV20-1	TGCAGTGCTAGAGATACAACAGACTGGGAAGCTTTCTTT	CSARDTTDWEAFF
-	-	TRBJ2-1	TRBV9	TGTGCCAGCAGCGTAGATGTGGGTGAGCAGTTCTTC	CASSVDVGEQFF
many	-	TRBJ2-5	TRBV28	TGTGCCAGCAGTTTATTGTCTGGTCAAGAGACCCAGTACTTC	CASSLLSGQETQYF
many	-	TRBJ2-7	TRBV29-1	TGCAGCGTTGAAGTACGCGGGACCCAGGGACACTCCTACGAGCAGTACTTC	CSVEVRGTQGHSYEQYF
many	TRBD1	TRBJ1-3	TRBV7-2	TGTGCCAGCAGCTCACAGGGGGTGGGAAACACCATATATTTT	CASSSQGVGNTIYF
-	-	TRBJ1-2	TRBV27	TGTGCCAGCAGTTTATTGTGGAGTCATGGCTACACCTTC	CASSLLWSHGYTF
-	-	TRBJ2-2	TRBV9	TGTGCCAGCAGCGTCCGGGAGTCGAACACCGGGGAGCTGTTTTTT	CASSVRESNTGELFF
many	TRBD1	TRBJ1-2	TRBV6-1	TGTGCCAGCAGTACCGTCCGGACAGGGGCCACGTATGGCTACACCTTC	CASSTVRTGATYGYTF
-	TRBD1	TRBJ2-7	TRBV13	TGTGCCAGCAGCTTGAGACAGGGGTCGGCAAAAGAGCAGTACTTC	CASSLRQGSAKEQYF
many	-	TRBJ2-1	TRBV28	TGTGCCAGCAGTAGCCGAGTGGGGGGAACCGGTCACAATGAGCAGTTCTTC	CASSSRVGGTGHNEQFF
few	-	TRBJ1-1	TRBV12-3/TRBV12-4	TGTGCCAGCAGTCCAATACAGTCCGGGAACACTGAAGCTTTCTTT	CASSPIQSGNTEAFF
-	-	TRBJ2-5	TRBV7-8	TGTGCCAGCAGCATATCGGGAGAGACCCAGTACTTC	CASSISGETQYF
many	TRBD2	TRBJ2-7	TRBV5-1	TGCGCCAGCAGCTTGTCCGGCGGGACTAGCGGGATTCACGAGCAGTACTTC	CASSLSGGTSGIHEQYF
few	TRBD2	TRBJ2-1	TRBV5-1	TGCGCCAGCAGATCCCCTAGCGGACGAAACAATGAGCAGTTCTTC	CASRSPSGRNNEQFF
-	-	TRBJ2-7	TRBV5-5	TGTGCCAGCAGTTGGGGGAGAAGGACAAGCTCCTACGAGCAGTACTTC	CASSWGRRTSSYEQYF
many	-	TRBJ2-1	TRBV30	TGTGCCTGGAGGGGTAGGGGCGGGCTCACCAATGAGCAGTTCTTC	CAWRGRGGLTNEQFF
many	-	TRBJ2-7	TRBV20-1	TGCAGTGCTCCCCACCGGGGTCGCGCGAGCTCCTACGAGCAGTACTTC	CSAPHRGRASSYEQYF
-	-	TRBJ2-5	TRBV12-3/TRBV12-4	TGTGCCAACAGTTTGGCTAGTAAAGAGACCCAGTACTTC	CANSLASKETQYF
many	-	TRBJ1-2	TRBV7-9	TGTGCCAGCAGCTTAGCTCGCCCAGCCCCCTATGGCTACACCTTC	CASSLARPAPYGYTF
few	TRBD1	TRBJ1-2	TRBV10-3	TGTGCCTTCCAGGACAGGAATTATGGCTACACCTTC	CAFQDRNYGYTF
many	-	TRBJ2-1	TRBV3-1	TGTGCCAGCAGCCATCACGACCGCAGTTACAATGAGCAGTTCTTC	CASSHHDRSYNEQFF
few	-	TRBJ1-4	TRBV11-2	TGTGCCAGCAGCCCCAACAGGGTGAATGAAAAACTGGTTTTT	CASSPNRVNEKLVF
-	-	TRBJ2-7	TRBV5-1	TGCGCCAGCAGCTTGGCGGCAGGGTGGTCCTACGAGCAGTACTTC	CASSLAAGWSYEQYF
-	TRBD2	TRBJ2-3	TRBV25-1	TGTGCCAGCAGGGGCGTGGGAGGGAACACAGATACGCAGTATTTT	CASRGVGGNTDTQYF
many	-	TRBJ1-1	TRBV7-3	TGTGCCAGCAGCTTATATTCGGGAATGAACACTGAAGCTTTCTTT	CASSLYSGMNTEAFF
-	-	TRBJ2-1	TRBV6-1	TGTGCCAGCAGTCTTAGCGGAGGGGGGGTCTACAATGAGCAGTTCTTC	CASSLSGGGVYNEQFF
many	-	TRBJ1-1	TRBV20-1	TGCAGTGCTAGAGTTTCGAGTCCGGGGTCAACCCCTGAGACTGAAGCTTTCTTT	CSARVSSPGSTPETEAFF
many	-	TRBJ1-1	TRBV5-8	TGTGCCAGCAGCTTACAGGTTGGATTTAGTACTGAAGCTTTCTTT	CASSLQVGFSTEAFF
many	TRBD1	TRBJ1-2	TRBV27	TGTGCCAGCAGTTTATGGGGACAGGGAGACTACACCTTC	CASSLWGQGDYTF
-	TRBD2	TRBJ2-1	TRBV4-1	TGCGCCAGCAGCCATCTAAGGAAAAGCGGGGGGAATTCCGATGAGCAGTTCTTC	CASSHLRKSGGNSDEQFF
many	TRBD1	TRBJ2-6	TRBV3-1	TGTGCCAGCAGCCCAGGACAGGGTTCGATGGGGGCCAACGTCCTGACTTTC	CASSPGQGSMGANVLTF
many	-	TRBJ2-2	TRBV11-3	TGTGCCAGCAGCTTGAACCCGGGGGACGGGGAGCTGTTTTTT	CASSLNPGDGELFF
many	-	TRBJ2-5	TRBV7-8	TGTGCCAGCAGCCCCAAGTTACAATCCCAAGAGACCCAGTACTTC	CASSPKLQSQETQYF
few	-	TRBJ2-3	TRBV24-1	TGTGCCACCAGTGCTAGTCCAGATACGCAGTATTTT	CATSASPDTQYF
-	TRBD1	TRBJ1-1	TRBV4-3	TGCGCCAGCAGCTACCCGGGACAGCTGCCCACTGAAGCTTTCTTT	CASSYPGQLPTEAFF
-	-	TRBJ2-1	TRBV19	TGTGCCAGTAGTATTCAAGCTGGGGAGCAGTTCTTC	CASSIQAGEQFF
few	TRBD1	TRBJ2-7	TRBV30	TGTGCCACACAACGCCGGGACAGATTCTCCTACGAGCAGTACTTC	CATQRRDRFSYEQYF
many	-	TRBJ2-7	TRBV5-1	TGCGCCAGCACCAAGCCGGGCAGCGACGAGCAGTACTTC	CASTKPGSDEQYF
many	-	TRBJ1-1	TRBV11-2	TGTGCCAGCAGCTTCCCGACTGCGATGAACACTGAAGCTTTCTTT	CASSFPTAMNTEAFF
-	-	TRBJ2-3	TRBV7-9	TGTGCCAGCAGCCCCCAGGGAAAAGCTAACACAGATACGCAGTATTTT	CASSPQGKANTDTQYF
-	-	TRBJ2-7	TRBV6-5	TGTGCCAGCAGTTACTCTCTGTCCCGGCAGTACTTC	CASSYSLSRQYF
many	-	TRBJ2-5	TRBV5-1	TGCGCCAGCAGCGGAGGGTTCGCAGAGACCCAGTACTTC	CASSGGFAETQYF
few	-	TRBJ2-7	TRBV18	TGTGCCAGCTCACCACCGAAAGGCGGGAACGAGCAGTACTTC	CASSPPKGGNEQYF